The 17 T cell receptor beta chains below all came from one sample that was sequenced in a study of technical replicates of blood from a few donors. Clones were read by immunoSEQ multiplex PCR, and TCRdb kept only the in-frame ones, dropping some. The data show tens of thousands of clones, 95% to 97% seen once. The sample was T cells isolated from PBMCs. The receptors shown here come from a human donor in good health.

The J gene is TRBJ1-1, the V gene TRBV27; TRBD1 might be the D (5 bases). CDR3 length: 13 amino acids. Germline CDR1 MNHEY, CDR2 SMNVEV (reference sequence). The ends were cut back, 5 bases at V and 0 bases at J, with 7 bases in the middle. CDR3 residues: CASSGAMNTEAFF. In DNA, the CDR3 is TGTGCCAGCAGTGGGGCCATGAACACTGAAGCTTTCTTT.

The CDR3 loop reads CACLENSIHEQYF. The CDR3 DNA is TGTGCCTGCCTCGAGAATAGTATCCACGAGCAGTACTTC. The chain employs TRBV30 and TRBJ2-7; D unresolved. Germline V CDR1 and CDR2: GTSNPN, SVGIG (reference sequence). The CDR3 covers 13 residues. Deletions cut 6 bases from V and 5 bases from J, with 17 bases between.

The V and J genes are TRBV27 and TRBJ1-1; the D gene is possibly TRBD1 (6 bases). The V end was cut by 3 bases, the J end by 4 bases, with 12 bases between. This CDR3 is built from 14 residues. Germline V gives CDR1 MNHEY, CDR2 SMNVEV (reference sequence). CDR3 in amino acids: CASSFAGASTEAFF. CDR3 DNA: TGTGCCAGCAGTTTTGCAGGGGCAAGCACTGAAGCTTTCTTT.

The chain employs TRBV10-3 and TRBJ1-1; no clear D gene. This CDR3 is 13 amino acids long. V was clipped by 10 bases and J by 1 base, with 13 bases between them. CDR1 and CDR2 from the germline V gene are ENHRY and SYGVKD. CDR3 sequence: CATIAVANTEAFF. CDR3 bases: TGTGCCACCATAGCTGTTGCGAACACTGAAGCTTTCTTT.

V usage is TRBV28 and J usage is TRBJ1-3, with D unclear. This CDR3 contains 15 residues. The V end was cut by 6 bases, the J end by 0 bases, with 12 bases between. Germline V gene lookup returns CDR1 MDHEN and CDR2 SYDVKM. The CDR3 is CASSPTFPSGNTIYF. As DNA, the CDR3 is TGTGCCAGCAGCCCGACATTTCCCTCTGGAAACACCATATATTTT.

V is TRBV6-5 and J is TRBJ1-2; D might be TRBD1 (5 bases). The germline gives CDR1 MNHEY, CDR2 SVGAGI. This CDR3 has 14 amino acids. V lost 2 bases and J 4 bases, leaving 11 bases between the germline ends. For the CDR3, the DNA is TGTGCCAGCAGTTACGGGGCAGACCTCTATGGCTACACCTTC. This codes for CASSYGADLYGYTF.

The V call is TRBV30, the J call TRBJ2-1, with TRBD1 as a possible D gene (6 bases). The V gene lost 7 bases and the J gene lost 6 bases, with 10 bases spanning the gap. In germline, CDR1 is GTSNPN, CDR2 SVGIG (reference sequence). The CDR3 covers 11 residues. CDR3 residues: CAYQGFNEQFF. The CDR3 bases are TGTGCCTACCAGGGGTTCAATGAGCAGTTCTTC.

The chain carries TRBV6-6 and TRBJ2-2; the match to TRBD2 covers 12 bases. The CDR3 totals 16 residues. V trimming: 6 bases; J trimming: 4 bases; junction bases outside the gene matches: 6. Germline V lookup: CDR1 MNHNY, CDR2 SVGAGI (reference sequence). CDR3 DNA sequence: TGTGCCAGCAGGGCTAGCGGGAGGGCCTTCACCGGGGAGCTGTTTTTT. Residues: CASRASGRAFTGELFF.

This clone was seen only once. CDR3 nucleotides: TGTGCCTGGAGTGAAGGCAGGGGGCTTCAGCCCCAGCATTTT. Amino acid sequence: CAWSEGRGLQPQHF. The J gene is TRBJ1-5, the V gene TRBV30, with TRBD1 identical over 8 bases. Germline V gene lookup returns CDR1 GTSNPN and CDR2 SVGIG (reference sequence). CDR3 size: 14 residues. V was clipped by 1 base and J by 6 bases; unmatched bases: 5.

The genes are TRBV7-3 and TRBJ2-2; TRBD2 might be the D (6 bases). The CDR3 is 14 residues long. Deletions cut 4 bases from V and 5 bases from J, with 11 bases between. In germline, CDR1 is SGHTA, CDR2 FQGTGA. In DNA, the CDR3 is TGTGCCAGCAGCTCCCATGGGGGGACCGGGGAGCTGTTTTTT. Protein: CASSSHGGTGELFF.

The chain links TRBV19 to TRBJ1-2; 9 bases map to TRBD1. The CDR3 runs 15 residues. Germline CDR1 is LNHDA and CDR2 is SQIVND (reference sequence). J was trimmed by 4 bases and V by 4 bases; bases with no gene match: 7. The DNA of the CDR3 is TGTGCCAGTAGTACGACCCGACAGGGGGTCTATGGCTACACCTTC. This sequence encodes CASSTTRQGVYGYTF.

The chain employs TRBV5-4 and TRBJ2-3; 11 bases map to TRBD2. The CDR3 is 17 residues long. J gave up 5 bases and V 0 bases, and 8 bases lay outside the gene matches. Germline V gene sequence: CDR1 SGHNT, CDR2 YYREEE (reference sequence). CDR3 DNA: TGTGCCAGCAGCTTGGAAGTACTAGCGGGAGATAAAGATACGCAGTATTTT. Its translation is CASSLEVLAGDKDTQYF.

The CDR3 DNA is TGCAGCGTCTCGGGGGGGGTAATGGACACTGAAGCTTTCTTT. It codes for CSVSGGVMDTEAFF. The V and J genes are TRBV29-1 and TRBJ1-1; possible D gene TRBD1, 5 bases. V gave up 6 bases and J gave up 3 bases, with 17 bases separating them. This CDR3 is 14 amino acids long. Germline loops: CDR1 SQVTM, CDR2 ANQGSEA.

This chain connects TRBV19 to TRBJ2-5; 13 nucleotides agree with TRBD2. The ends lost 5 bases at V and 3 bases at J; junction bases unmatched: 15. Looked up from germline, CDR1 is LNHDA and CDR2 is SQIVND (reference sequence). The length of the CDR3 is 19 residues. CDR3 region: CASSLSLGTGTSGKETQYF. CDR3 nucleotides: TGTGCCAGTAGTCTGAGTCTGGGGACCGGGACTAGCGGGAAAGAGACCCAGTACTTC.

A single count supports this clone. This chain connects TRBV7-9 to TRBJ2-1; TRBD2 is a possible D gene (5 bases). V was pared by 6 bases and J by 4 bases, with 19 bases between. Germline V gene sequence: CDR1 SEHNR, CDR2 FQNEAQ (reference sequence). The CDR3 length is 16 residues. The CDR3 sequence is CASRGIAPQVYNEQFF. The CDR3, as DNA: TGTGCCAGCAGGGGAATAGCGCCTCAGGTATACAATGAGCAGTTCTTC.

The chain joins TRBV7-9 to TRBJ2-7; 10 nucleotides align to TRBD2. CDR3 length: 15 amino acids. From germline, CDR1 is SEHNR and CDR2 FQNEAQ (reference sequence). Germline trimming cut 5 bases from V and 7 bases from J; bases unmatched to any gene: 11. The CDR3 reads CASSAHSGRIEEQYF. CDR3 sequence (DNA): TGTGCCAGCAGCGCTCATAGCGGGAGGATAGAAGAGCAGTACTTC.

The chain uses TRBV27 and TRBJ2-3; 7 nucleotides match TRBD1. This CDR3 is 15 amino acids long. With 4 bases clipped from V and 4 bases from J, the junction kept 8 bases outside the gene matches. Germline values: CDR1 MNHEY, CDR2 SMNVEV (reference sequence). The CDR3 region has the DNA TGTGCCAGCAGTTACCGACAGGGTCCCGCAGATACGCAGTATTTT. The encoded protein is CASSYRQGPADTQYF.